This T cell receptor (beta chain) was identified in a study of post-analysis software for immune sequencing data. About the research overall: The study covered relapsing-remitting, secondary progressive and progressive-relapsing courses of multiple sclerosis.

This clonotype was detected a few times. The antigen is unknown. Regarding the study as a whole: Samples sharing a preparation batch grouped tightly together when assessed by F measure. People with multiple sclerosis had a significantly lower normalized Chao1 diversity than controls did.

TCR beta cDNA libraries had unique molecular identifiers. T cells numbering roughly 0.85 to 11 million yielded 450,000 to 500,000 cDNA molecules. TCRdb reprocessed the PCR reads via MiXCR and lists one record per CDR3 protein. Of 550,000 to 700,000 distinct CDR3 sequences listed, 40% to 50% were seen once; the top ten hold under 2%. This TCR derives from a girl between 10 and 17 years old with multiple sclerosis. Sequencing was carried out using blood.

The CDR3, as DNA: TGTGCCATCAGCGCTGACAGGGTCCGTGGGGACGAGCAGTACTTC. Encoded protein: CAISADRVRGDEQYF. J is TRBJ2-7 and V is TRBV10-3; 7 bases agree with TRBD1. With 6 bases clipped from V and 5 bases from J, the junction kept 13 bases outside the gene matches. CDR1 is ENHRY and CDR2 is SYGVKD in the germline V gene. This CDR3 contains 15 residues.